This T cell receptor beta chain was retrieved from a study of Ad26.COV2.S vaccination and SARS-CoV-2 variants. Study summary: Donor joined the COV1001 Ad26.COV2.S trial arm. General study results and limits: Once vaccination had occurred, spike-specific CD8+ and CD4+ T cell responses reportedly showed substantial breadth. Participants given vaccine showed non-spike TCR breadth similar to that of placebo recipients.

This sample's treatment: around 19 received Ad26.COV2.S at low or high dose, single or two shots; about 5 received placebo; per-sample allocation not given. At day 63 after the first vaccine or placebo injection, samples were drawn. Expression of Wuhan-strain SARS-CoV-2 spike came from the Ad26 vector that formed the vaccine. Worth noting for this clone: Its antigen is as yet unknown.

Clones were sequenced by immunoSEQ multiplex PCR, and TCRdb holds only the in-frame ones, with some missing. The sample records about 440,000 clones, around nine tenths being singletons. This TCR was sampled from a person aged 18-65 years who received the Ad26.COV2.S COVID-19 vaccine or a placebo. Sequenced here: peripheral blood, sampled in a trial of Ad26.COV2.S vaccine versus placebo.

CDR3 amino acids: CASSILREAEQFF. Here the CDR3 DNA reads TGTGCCAGTAGTATTTTGCGGGAGGCTGAGCAGTTCTTC. V usage is TRBV19 and J usage is TRBJ2-1; 8 bases are shared with TRBD2. Germline CDR1 reads LNHDA; CDR2 reads SQIVND (reference sequence). V gave up 3 bases and J gave up 9 bases; unmatched junction bases: 4. The CDR3 loop spans 13 amino acids.